This entry lists 32 T cell receptor beta chains sequenced from one sample in a study of blood T cell repertoires in COVID-19. Libraries were prepared by immunoSEQ multiplex PCR; TCRdb keeps only in-frame clonotypes and omits some of them. The table shows about 240,000 clones, with approximately 84% occurring only once. The sequenced sample was PBMCs or T cells enriched from blood (not recorded which). All receptors derive from a woman aged 40 to 50 with acute COVID-19.

The chain is built from TRBV11-1 and TRBJ1-3; D perhaps matches TRBD1 (5 bases). CDR3 length equals 14 residues. V gave up 6 bases and J gave up 0 bases, with 9 bases separating them. The V gene's germline CDR1 is SGHAT and CDR2 FQDESV (reference sequence). The CDR3 DNA sequence: TGTGCCAGCAGATTAAGGGGCTCTGGAAACACCATATATTTT. This encodes CASRLRGSGNTIYF.

The chain is built from TRBV18 and TRBJ1-1; a weak D match, TRBD1 (6 bases). V lost 5 bases and J 1 base, leaving 8 bases between the germline ends. Germline CDR1 is KGHSH and CDR2 is LQKENI. The CDR3 is made up of 13 amino acids. For the CDR3, the DNA is TGTGCCAGCTCATCGGGACAGAACACTGAAGCTTTCTTT. It specifies CASSSGQNTEAFF.

This sequence joins TRBV5-5 and TRBJ1-2; D might be TRBD1 (6 bases). Between the trimmed V and J ends, which lost 2 bases and 8 bases, there was a span of 13 bases. Germline CDR1 reads SGHKS; CDR2 reads YYEKEE (reference sequence). This CDR3 comprises 13 residues. CDR3 in DNA: TGTGCCAGCAGCTTAGAACAGGGATTGGGCTACACCTTC. Its protein is CASSLEQGLGYTF.

CDR3 nucleotides: TGTGCCAGCAGTTTAGCCCCAGGGATCTCCTACGAGCAGTACTTC. Amino acid sequence: CASSLAPGISYEQYF. The V gene is TRBV27, the J gene TRBJ2-7, with D possibly TRBD1 on 5 matching bases. Trimming left V 2 bases short and J 0 bases short, with 11 bases between. Germline CDR1 is MNHEY and CDR2 is SMNVEV (reference sequence). This CDR3 spans 15 amino acids.

The chain combines TRBV6-5 with TRBJ1-1; D remains unclear. The CDR3 has 14 amino acids. V shed 5 bases and J shed 2 bases, with 12 bases lying between them. Germline CDR1 MNHEY, CDR2 SVGAGI. Written as DNA, the CDR3 is TGTGCCAGCAGTCCCCTTGGAGTAAACACTGAAGCTTTCTTT. It translates to CASSPLGVNTEAFF.

The rearrangement links TRBV5-5 to TRBJ1-3; D is unclear. In germline, CDR1 is SGHKS, CDR2 YYEKEE (reference sequence). The CDR3 runs to 12 residues. Trimming shortened V by 8 bases and J by 11 bases, and 17 bases separated the two germline ends. CDR3 coding DNA: TGTGCCAGTACCACCCCTTTGGGCTCCATATATTTT. It codes for CASTTPLGSIYF.

The chain recombines TRBV7-9 with TRBJ1-3, with D unclear. The length of the CDR3 is 13 residues. CDR1 and CDR2 from the germline V gene are SEHNR and FQNEAQ (reference sequence). V was pared by 6 bases and J by 0 bases, with 6 bases between. CDR3 sequence (DNA): TGTGCCAGCAGTTTTATCTCTGGAAACACCATATATTTT. Translating it yields CASSFISGNTIYF.

The chain joins TRBV29-1 to TRBJ2-1; TRBD2 agrees at 15 bases. V was clipped by 8 bases and J by 6 bases; unmatched bases: 5. This CDR3 is 14 amino acids long. From germline, CDR1 is SQVTM and CDR2 ANQGSEA. The DNA for the CDR3 is TGCAGCATAGGGACTAGCGGGAGGTTCAATGAGCAGTTCTTC. This gives the protein CSIGTSGRFNEQFF.

The CDR3 is CASSFQGDYEQYF. The CDR3 coding sequence is TGTGCCAGCAGTTTTCAGGGGGACTACGAGCAGTACTTC. This chain connects TRBV27 to TRBJ2-7, with 7 bases that match TRBD1. The CDR3 runs 13 residues. V lost 3 bases and J lost 3; bases outside the gene matches: 2. CDR1 and CDR2 from the germline V gene are MNHEY and SMNVEV (reference sequence).

The chain carries TRBV6-5 and TRBJ1-6, with D perhaps matching TRBD1 (5 bases). Germline V gene sequence: CDR1 MNHEY, CDR2 SVGAGI. The ends were cut back, 2 bases at V and 5 bases at J, with 10 bases in the middle. The CDR3 loop spans 15 amino acids. The CDR3 DNA is TGTGCCAGCAGTTACGGGCAGGGCGATAATTCACCCCTCCACTTT. Its protein product is CASSYGQGDNSPLHF.

This rearrangement joins TRBV5-4 to TRBJ2-5, with D uncertain. The CDR3 spans 13 residues. Trimming pared 4 bases from V and 1 base from J, leaving 8 bases between. Per germline, CDR1 SGHNT and CDR2 YYREEE (reference sequence). CDR3 in DNA: TGTGCCAGCAGCCTTGGCGGCCAAGAGACCCAGTACTTC. Translating gives CASSLGGQETQYF.

The J gene is TRBJ2-1, the V gene TRBV5-1; 9 nucleotides agree with TRBD2. Trimming at V came to 3 bases and at J to 3 bases, leaving 7 bases not matched to a gene. The CDR3 spans 16 residues. Germline CDR1 and CDR2: SGHRS and YFSETQ. The CDR3 region is CASSSPTSGDYNEQFF. The CDR3 region has the DNA TGCGCCAGCAGCTCTCCGACTAGCGGAGACTACAATGAGCAGTTCTTC.

This sequence joins TRBV13 and TRBJ2-2, with D uncertain. Trimming removed 0 bases at V and 6 bases at J, with 11 bases between. This CDR3 region has 15 residues. In germline, CDR1 is PRHDT, CDR2 FYEKMQ (reference sequence). Here the CDR3 reads CASSLGASPAGELFF. DNA of the CDR3: TGTGCCAGCAGCTTAGGGGCTAGTCCCGCCGGGGAGCTGTTTTTT.

The V and J genes are TRBV6-5 and TRBJ2-1; D is possibly TRBD1 (6 bases). The CDR3 sequence is 14 residues long. The V gene lost 7 bases and the J gene lost 4 bases, with 14 bases spanning the gap. Germline V gene lookup returns CDR1 MNHEY and CDR2 SVGAGI. This CDR3 is CASTRDIRYNEQFF. In DNA, the CDR3 is TGTGCCAGCACCCGGGACATCAGGTACAATGAGCAGTTCTTC.

This sequence joins TRBV5-1 and TRBJ1-5, with 9 bases matching TRBD1. Germline CDR1 and CDR2: SGHRS and YFSETQ. The CDR3 length is 16 residues. Trimming at V came to 4 bases and at J to 2 bases, leaving 7 bases not matched to a gene. The CDR3 DNA is TGCGCCAGCAGCAGCTGGACAGGGGAGGGCAATCAGCCCCAGCATTTT. This translates into CASSSWTGEGNQPQHF. The full variable domain, in which reference TRBV5-1 and TRBJ1-5 provide the parts outside the CDR3, is KAGVTQTPRYLIKTRGQQVTLSCSPISGHRSVSWYQQTPGQGLQFLFEYFSETQRNKGNFPGRFSGRQFSNSRSEMNVSTLELGDSALYLCASSSWTGEGNQPQHFGDGTRLSIL.

The chain combines TRBV9 with TRBJ2-5; TRBD1 is a possible D gene (5 bases). The V gene's germline CDR1 is SGDLS and CDR2 YYNGEE. The CDR3 extends over 15 amino acids. V lost 1 base and J lost 5, with 15 bases in between. In DNA, the CDR3 is TGTGCCAGCAGCGTAATCCAGGGCTCTGGCGAGACCCAGTACTTC. Residues: CASSVIQGSGETQYF. Variable domain in full (rest from reference TRBV9 and TRBJ2-5): DSGVTQTPKHLITATGQRVTLRCSPRSGDLSVYWYQQSLDQGLQFLIQYYNGEERAKGNILERFSAQQFPDLHSELNLSSLELGDSALYFCASSVIQGSGETQYFGPGTRLLVL.

The chain uses TRBV28 and TRBJ2-1; D may be TRBD2 (7 bases). Looked up from germline, CDR1 is MDHEN and CDR2 is SYDVKM. The CDR3 length is 11 residues. The germline V and J ends were trimmed by 11 bases and 8 bases, with 13 bases remaining between them. The CDR3 sequence is CAERGGDEQFF. The DNA for the CDR3 is TGTGCCGAAAGGGGGGGAGATGAGCAGTTCTTC. The full variable domain, completed using reference TRBV28 and TRBJ2-1, is DVKVTQSSRYLVKRTGEKVFLECVQDMDHENMFWYRQDPGLGLRLIYFSYDVKMKEKGDIPEGYSVSREKKERFSLILESASTNQTSMYLCAERGGDEQFFGPGTRLTVL.

This clone was recorded once. The sample contains more than one DNA sequence encoding this CDR3. The chain carries TRBV24-1 and TRBJ2-2; 7 bases line up with TRBD1. Germline-derived CDR1 and CDR2 are KGHDR and SFDVKD. The V segment lost 4 bases and the J segment 1 base; nucleotides outside the gene matches: 2. This CDR3 comprises 15 residues. The CDR3: CATSDTGVNTGELFF. CDR3 nucleotide sequence: TGTGCCACCAGTGACACAGGGGTGAACACCGGGGAGCTGTTTTTT.

J is TRBJ2-3 and V is TRBV27; 7 nucleotides align to TRBD2. Germline lookup yields CDR1 MNHEY and CDR2 SMNVEV (reference sequence). Trimming took 8 bases from V and 0 from J; bases not matched to a gene: 11. The CDR3 spans 16 residues. The CDR3: CASSLGLAVSTDTQYF. CDR3 DNA sequence: TGTGCCAGCTCCCTGGGGCTAGCGGTTAGCACAGATACGCAGTATTTT.

In DNA form, the CDR3 reads TGTGCCAGTAGTATAGGTGAAGGGGTGACTGGGGAGACCCAGTACTTC. Its translation: CASSIGEGVTGETQYF. V gene TRBV19 combines with J gene TRBJ2-5, with D possibly being TRBD1 (5 bases). Germline V gene lookup returns CDR1 LNHDA and CDR2 SQIVND (reference sequence). The V end lost 1 base, the J end lost 5 bases, and 17 bases lay between the germline ends. The CDR3 contains 16 residues.

The V gene is TRBV12-3 or TRBV12-4, the J gene TRBJ2-7; a weak D match, TRBD1 (6 bases). There are 12 residues in the CDR3. The V and J ends lost 5 bases and 6 bases respectively, with 11 bases between them. This CDR3 is CASSLQGREQYF. For the CDR3, the DNA is TGTGCCAGCAGTCTTCAGGGGCGCGAGCAGTACTTC.

This sequence joins TRBV7-8 and TRBJ1-2; TRBD1 aligns across 7 bases. The CDR3 consists of 17 residues. The germline gives CDR1 SGHVS, CDR2 FQNEAQ. The J segment lost 0 bases and the V segment lost 2 bases, leaving 9 bases of the junction unmatched. In nucleotides, the CDR3 is TGTGCCAGCAGCTTAAGGCCGGGGACAGTAGCTAACTATGGCTACACCTTC. Its protein product is CASSLRPGTVANYGYTF.

This clone occurred once. V is TRBV5-6 and J is TRBJ1-2; 11 nucleotides agree with TRBD1. The CDR3 loop spans 14 amino acids. CDR1 is SGHDT and CDR2 is YYEEEE in the germline V gene. J gave up 5 bases and V 5 bases, and 5 bases lay outside the gene matches. For the CDR3, the DNA is TGTGCCAGCAGTTGGACAGGGGGCGGTTATGGCTACACCTTC. It yields the protein CASSWTGGGYGYTF.

V and J are TRBV6-4 and TRBJ1-5; 8 bases are a match to TRBD1. The trim removed 6 bases at V and 2 bases at J, leaving 9 bases unmatched. Germline V gene lookup returns CDR1 MRHNA and CDR2 SNTAGT. CDR3 length: 16 amino acids. The CDR3 here is CASREVRGHRNQPQHF. DNA of the CDR3: TGTGCCAGCAGAGAGGTCAGGGGGCACCGCAATCAGCCCCAGCATTTT.

The gene calls are TRBV30 and TRBJ2-1; 10 nucleotides agree with TRBD2. The CDR3 is made up of 14 amino acids. Germline loops: CDR1 GTSNPN, CDR2 SVGIG (reference sequence). Trimming at V came to 0 bases and at J to 7 bases, leaving 3 bases not matched to a gene. The CDR3 protein is CAWSVSGRRNEQFF. The CDR3 coding sequence is TGTGCCTGGAGTGTTAGCGGGAGGAGGAATGAGCAGTTCTTC.

The rearrangement links TRBV18 to TRBJ2-5, with 7 positions matching TRBD1. Per the germline V gene, CDR1 is KGHSH and CDR2 is LQKENI. The junction had 2 bases not matched to a gene; V was cut back by 4 bases and J by 3 bases. This CDR3 comprises 13 residues. CDR3 region: CASSQDREETQYF. As DNA, the CDR3 is TGTGCCAGCTCACAAGACAGGGAAGAGACCCAGTACTTC.

The rearrangement joins TRBV6-1 to TRBJ2-1, with D tentatively TRBD2 (6 bases). The ends were cut back, 0 bases at V and 12 bases at J, with 18 bases in the middle. This CDR3 spans 15 amino acids. Germline V gene data show CDR1 as MNHNS and CDR2 as SASEGT. The CDR3 region has the DNA TGTGCCAGCAGTGAAGCAGGTAGCGAGGGGAGGAGGCAGTTCTTC. Translating gives CASSEAGSEGRRQFF.

This chain connects TRBV5-1 to TRBJ1-2; D is perhaps TRBD1 (6 bases). The ends were cut back, 2 bases at V and 7 bases at J, with 24 bases in the middle. Per the germline V gene, CDR1 is SGHRS and CDR2 is YFSETQ. The CDR3 extends over 17 amino acids. The CDR3 reads CASSLSPPGRGRSGYTF. The CDR3, as DNA: TGCGCCAGCAGCTTAAGTCCCCCAGGCAGGGGTAGAAGTGGCTACACCTTC.

The chain carries TRBV4-1 and TRBJ2-2; D gene unclear. This CDR3 region has 13 residues. V dropped 5 bases and J dropped 3 bases, with 7 bases sitting between them. Germline loops: CDR1 MGHRA, CDR2 YSYEKL. The CDR3 protein is CASSSRHTGELFF. CDR3 DNA sequence: TGCGCCAGCAGCTCCAGGCACACCGGGGAGCTGTTTTTT.

This chain joins TRBV10-2 and TRBJ2-1; 12 bases map to TRBD2. CDR3 size: 15 residues. The V segment lost 7 bases and the J segment 7 bases; nucleotides outside the gene matches: 8. Germline CDR1 WSHSY, CDR2 SAAADI. The CDR3 DNA reads TGCGCCAGCACCCGAGGGCTAGCGGGAGGGAATGAGCAGTTCTTC. It specifies CASTRGLAGGNEQFF.

The gene calls are TRBV2 and TRBJ2-1; TRBD2 agrees at 14 bases. V trimming: 6 bases; J trimming: 6 bases; junction bases outside the gene matches: 4. Per the germline V gene, CDR1 is SNHLY and CDR2 is FYNNEI. The CDR3 runs 15 residues. CDR3 bases: TGTGCCAGCAGAGCCGGGACTAGCGGGAGCAATGAGCAGTTCTTC. It specifies CASRAGTSGSNEQFF.

The chain is built from TRBV30 and TRBJ2-7, with a possible D match to TRBD1 (5 bases). CDR1 and CDR2 (germline): GTSNPN, SVGIG (reference sequence). V gave up 3 bases and J gave up 7 bases, with 10 bases separating them. The CDR3 extends over 11 amino acids. CDR3 nucleotides: TGTGCCTGGAGAGGGGATGGGGAGCAGTACTTC. It yields the protein CAWRGDGEQYF.